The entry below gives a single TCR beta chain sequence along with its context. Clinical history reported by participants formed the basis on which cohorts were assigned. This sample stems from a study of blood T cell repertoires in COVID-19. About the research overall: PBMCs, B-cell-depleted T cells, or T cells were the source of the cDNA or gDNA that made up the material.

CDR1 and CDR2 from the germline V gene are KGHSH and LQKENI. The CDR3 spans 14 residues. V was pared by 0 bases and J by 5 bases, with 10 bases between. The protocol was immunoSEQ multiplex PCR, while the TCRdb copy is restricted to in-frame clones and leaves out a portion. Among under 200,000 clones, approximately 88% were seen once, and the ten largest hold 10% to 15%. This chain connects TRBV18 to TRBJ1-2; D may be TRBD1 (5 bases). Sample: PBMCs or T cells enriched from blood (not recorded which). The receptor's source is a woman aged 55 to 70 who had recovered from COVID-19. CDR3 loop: CASSPPGLNYGYTF. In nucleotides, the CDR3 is TGTGCCAGCTCACCACCGGGACTAAATTATGGCTACACCTTC.